These 20 T cell receptor beta chains came from one sample sequenced in a study of CD8+CD57+ T cells in acquired aplastic anemia. It was patients with CD8+CD57+ cell expansion by flow cytometry who were chosen for sequencing. It was genomic DNA that served as the template for profiling TCR beta VDJ and CDR3. TCRdb analysed the reads with MiXCR anew, one entry per CDR3 protein. The table records approximately 250,000 distinct CDR3 sequences, around 82% of them present only once. Sequencing was performed on sorted CD4+, CD8+, or CD8+CD57+ T cells (not recorded which) from PBMCs. These receptors originate from a human donor with aplastic anemia.

The J gene is TRBJ1-2, the V gene TRBV19; 9 nucleotides align to TRBD1. Trimming cost V 10 bases and J 4 bases; bases outside gene matches: 16. This CDR3 contains 16 residues. Germline V lookup: CDR1 LNHDA, CDR2 SQIVND (reference sequence). The CDR3 bases are TGTGCCATCAGTATGAGCGACAGGGGGAGGTCCTATGGCTACACCTTC. Translating gives CAISMSDRGRSYGYTF.

J is TRBJ2-3 and V is TRBV7-2; 8 bases are shared with TRBD2. This CDR3 spans 15 amino acids. The V gene's germline CDR1 is SGHTA and CDR2 FQGNSA. V lost 9 bases and J lost 6; bases outside the gene matches: 14. The CDR3 reads CASSIRGGPGDTQYF. The CDR3 coding sequence is TGTGCCAGTAGTATCCGGGGGGGGCCGGGGGATACGCAGTATTTT.

The chain carries TRBV7-2 and TRBJ2-7; 7 positions agree with TRBD1. Unmatched junction bases numbered 15, after V lost 9 bases and J lost 1 base. The germline gives CDR1 SGHTA, CDR2 FQGNSA. The CDR3 length is 16 residues. CDR3 coding DNA: TGTGCCAGTAGCCTTCATCGGACAGGTCTGTCCTACGAGCAGTACTTC. Its translation is CASSLHRTGLSYEQYF.

The chain links TRBV7-9 to TRBJ1-2; D gene uncertain. The ends were cut back, 3 bases at V and 12 bases at J, with 23 bases in the middle. From germline, CDR1 is SEHNR and CDR2 FQNEAQ (reference sequence). This CDR3 has 15 residues. CDR3 loop: CASSLAHGSKETHTF. The CDR3 bases are TGTGCCAGCAGCTTGGCCCACGGGTCAAAAGAGACCCACACCTTC.

Of note for this clonotype: Without the conserved terminal phenylalanine or tryptophan, this CDR3 likely stems from a read error. No DNA is shown, since the ends of the CDR3 on it are uncertain; the CDR3 is the one TCRdb lists. CDR3 region: CASSLDLTGNTE. The genes are TRBV9 and TRBJ2-3; TRBD1, the table's D call, was not compared with the DNA. The CDR3 is made up of 12 amino acids, end residues included. Per the germline V gene, CDR1 is SGDLS and CDR2 is YYNGEE.

The rearrangement links TRBV5-6 to TRBJ2-7, with 9 bases matching TRBD1. The V and J ends lost 3 bases and 3 bases, in that order; junction bases with no gene match: 4. Germline loops: CDR1 SGHDT, CDR2 YYEEEE. The CDR3 runs to 14 residues. The CDR3 is CASSSGTGFYEQYF. CDR3 nucleotide sequence: TGTGCCAGCAGCTCCGGGACAGGGTTCTACGAGCAGTACTTC.

The chain recombines TRBV6-5 with TRBJ1-6, with 9 bases matching TRBD1. The CDR3 totals 16 residues. Germline CDR1 MNHEY, CDR2 SVGAGI. Trimming removed 0 bases from V and 9 bases from J; junction bases left unmatched: 6. The CDR3, as DNA: TGTGCCAGCAGTTACTCCTTACAGGGGGCAGGTTCACCCCTCCACTTT. Protein sequence: CASSYSLQGAGSPLHF.

This chain links TRBV2 with TRBJ2-7; 8 bases are shared with TRBD1. The trim removed 10 bases at V and 3 bases at J, leaving 11 bases unmatched. The CDR3 has 14 amino acids. CDR1 SNHLY and CDR2 FYNNEI come from the germline V gene. CDR3 sequence reads: CAIGDGDRSYEQYF. CDR3 DNA: TGTGCCATCGGGGACGGGGACAGGAGCTACGAGCAGTACTTC. The variable domain in full, completed from reference TRBV2 and TRBJ2-7, reads EPEVTQTPSHQVTQMGQEVILRCVPISNHLYFYWYRQILGQKVEFLVSFYNNEISEKSEIFDDQFSVERPDGSNFTLKIRSTKLEDSAMYFCAIGDGDRSYEQYFGPGTRLTVT.

A note on this clonotype: A read error may account for a junction end that differs from germline. The rearrangement uses TRBV7-7 and TRBJ2-5, with 15 bases that match TRBD2. Germline lookup yields CDR1 SSHAT and CDR2 FNYEAQ (reference sequence). The CDR3 runs 15 residues. The CDR3 here is CASSIGTSGGETQYF. The CDR3 DNA follows: TGTGCTAGCAGCATCGGGACTAGCGGGGGGGAGACCCAGTACTTC.

On this clonotype itself: The conserved final phenylalanine or tryptophan is absent from the CDR3, which likely points to a read error. V is TRBV2 and J is TRBJ2-5, with D perhaps given as TRBD1 or TRBD2 (5 bases each). V was clipped by 6 bases and J by 5 bases, with 16 bases between them. From germline, CDR1 is SNHLY and CDR2 FYNNEI. This CDR3 comprises 14 residues. DNA for the CDR3: TGTGCCAGCAGACTCCGGGGCGTCGCGGAGACCCAGTACCTC. Its protein product is CASRLRGVAETQYL.

About this clonotype itself: Because the CDR3 is missing its conserved closing phenylalanine or tryptophan, this is likely a read error. This CDR3 is CASSLAGSNTEAFL. CDR3 DNA sequence: TGCGCCAGCAGCTTGGCTGGCAGCAACACTGAAGCTTTCCTT. The V call is TRBV5-1, the J call TRBJ1-1; D is unresolved. From germline, CDR1 is SGHRS and CDR2 YFSETQ. The V and J ends lost 0 bases and 2 bases respectively, with 8 bases between them. The CDR3 extends over 14 amino acids.

J is TRBJ2-6 and V is TRBV20-1, with 8 bases identical to TRBD2. CDR1 DFQATT and CDR2 SNEGSKA come from the germline V gene (reference sequence). This CDR3 has 14 residues. Trimming removed 6 bases from V and 7 bases from J; junction bases left unmatched: 8. The CDR3 here is CSARGGRGANVLTF. Here the CDR3 DNA reads TGCAGTGCCCGGGGGGGGCGAGGAGCCAACGTCCTGACTTTC.

To note about this clonotype: The junction differs from germline at one of its ends, possibly a read error. The V call is TRBV9, the J call TRBJ2-5, with unresolved D. This CDR3 has 14 amino acids. From germline, CDR1 is SGDLS and CDR2 YYNGEE. The CDR3 here is CASSVGRDTENFDF. CDR3 in DNA: TGTGCCAGCAGCGTAGGGAGAGATACGGAGAATTTTGACTTC.

Notes on this clonotype: The junction shows a germline mismatch at one end, possibly a read error. The J gene is TRBJ2-3, the V gene TRBV7-7; D may be TRBD1 or TRBD2 (8 bases each). The CDR3 spans 15 residues. CDR1 is SSHAT, CDR2 FNYEAQ, per germline (reference sequence). As DNA, the CDR3 is TGTGCTAGCACCGGGGGGGCGGGACAGGTCGCCCCGCGGTATTTT. Its protein product is CASTGGAGQVAPRYF.

The CDR3 region has the DNA TGTGCCAGCAGCGTAGGGGAAGATACGCAGGTTTTTACTGAAGCTTTCTTT. Protein product: CASSVGEDTQVFTEAFF. The rearrangement joins TRBV9 to TRBJ1-1; no clear D. CDR1 is SGDLS and CDR2 is YYNGEE in the germline V gene. This CDR3 comprises 17 residues. V shed 0 bases and J shed 5 bases, with 20 bases lying between them.

V gene TRBV5-4 combines with J gene TRBJ2-7; D perhaps matches TRBD1 (5 bases). Germline V lookup: CDR1 SGHNT, CDR2 YYREEE (reference sequence). The CDR3 runs to 13 residues. Trimming stripped 5 bases from V and 2 bases from J, with 11 bases between. CDR3 coding DNA: TGTGCCAGCAGTTCAGACAGAGCCTACGAGCAGTACTTC. It translates to CASSSDRAYEQYF.

The rearrangement links TRBV2 to TRBJ2-7; D possibly matches TRBD1 or TRBD2 (5 bases each). Germline V gene sequence: CDR1 SNHLY, CDR2 FYNNEI. This CDR3 has 14 residues. Trimming shortened V by 6 bases and J by 2 bases, and 14 bases separated the two germline ends. In DNA, the CDR3 is TGTGCCAGCAGGGACCGGGGCACAGCCTACGAGCAGTACTTC. Translating it yields CASRDRGTAYEQYF.

V gene TRBV7-9 combines with J gene TRBJ1-5; weak D call: TRBD1 (5 bases). The V end lost 5 bases, the J end lost 7 bases, and 15 bases lay between the germline ends. The CDR3 is 14 residues long. Germline V gives CDR1 SEHNR, CDR2 FQNEAQ (reference sequence). The CDR3 DNA reads TGTGCCAGCAGCCTATCAGGACAACCACAGCCCCAGCATTTT. Translating it yields CASSLSGQPQPQHF.

There are many counts of this clonotype. A read error may explain this, as a much larger clone is one base away. The CDR3 reads CASSLAGGYGANVF. The CDR3 region has the DNA TGTGCCAGCAGCTTAGCGGGTGGCTACGGGGCCAACGTCTTT. J is TRBJ2-3 and V is TRBV7-9; TRBD1 or TRBD2 may be the D gene (5 bases each). Germline CDR1 is SEHNR and CDR2 is FQNEAQ (reference sequence). The CDR3 has 14 amino acids. The whole variable domain, remainder taken from reference TRBV7-9 and TRBJ2-3, is DTGVSQNPRHKITKRGQNVTFRCDPISEHNRLYWYRQTLGQGPEFLTYFQNEAQLEKSRLLSDRFSAERPKGSFSTLEIQRTEQGDSAMYLCASSLAGGYGANVFGPGTRLTVL.

Turning to this clonotype: The missing conserved phenylalanine or tryptophan at the end of this CDR3 makes a read error likely. The limits of the CDR3 on the DNA are not certain, so only TCRdb's listed CDR3 is given. This chain connects TRBV11-2 to TRBJ1-2. From its first to its last residue, the CDR3 has 15 amino acids. Germline V gene lookup returns CDR1 SGHAT and CDR2 FQNNGV. CDR3 region: CASSFGLAGSYASTY.